The 30 T cell receptor beta chains below all came from one sample that was sequenced in a study of CD8 T cells in Susac syndrome. RNA in amounts of roughly 0.45 to 1 ug was reverse transcribed with random hexamers. Via MiXCR, TCRdb re-called the immunoSEQ multiplex PCR reads, giving one row per CDR3 protein. The table includes some 200,000 distinct CDR3 sequences, approximately 95% detected once. The sample comprised CD8+ T cells from PBMCs. These receptor sequences come from a human donor with Susac syndrome.

The chain joins TRBV3-1 to TRBJ2-7, with no clear D. The CDR3 has 17 residues. V was shortened by 2 bases and J by 0 bases, with 17 bases between the two germline ends. CDR1 is LGHDT, CDR2 YNNKEL, per germline (reference sequence). The CDR3 loop is CASSQSVVQAASYEQYF. The CDR3 DNA reads TGTGCCAGCAGCCAATCAGTAGTTCAGGCCGCCTCCTACGAGCAGTACTTC.

V and J are TRBV27 and TRBJ2-7, with 10 bases identical to TRBD1. Germline trimming cut 4 bases from V and 0 bases from J; bases unmatched to any gene: 3. Per the germline V gene, CDR1 is MNHEY and CDR2 is SMNVEV (reference sequence). The CDR3 spans 15 residues. The CDR3 sequence: CASSWDRGHSYEQYF. The DNA of the CDR3 is TGTGCCAGCAGTTGGGACAGGGGTCACTCCTACGAGCAGTACTTC.

This chain joins TRBV5-1 and TRBJ2-7, with D unclear. Germline V lookup: CDR1 SGHRS, CDR2 YFSETQ. This CDR3 contains 15 residues. The ends were cut back, 0 bases at V and 0 bases at J, with 10 bases in the middle. CDR3 in amino acids: CASSLAGTASYEQYF. The CDR3 DNA sequence: TGCGCCAGCAGCTTGGCCGGAACCGCCTCCTACGAGCAGTACTTC.

V usage is TRBV10-3 and J usage is TRBJ1-2; the D gene is possibly TRBD1 (5 bases). The CDR3 consists of 13 residues. Germline CDR1 ENHRY, CDR2 SYGVKD. Trimming pared 10 bases from V and 1 base from J, leaving 13 bases between. The DNA of the CDR3 is TGTGCCACCTCTGGGACCGGTAACTATGGCTACACCTTC. This translates into CATSGTGNYGYTF.

This clonotype was recorded only once. The rearrangement links TRBV28 to TRBJ2-7, with 7 bases identical to TRBD1. The CDR3 is 14 residues long. Trimming at V came to 4 bases and at J to 5 bases, leaving 8 bases not matched to a gene. Per germline, CDR1 MDHEN and CDR2 SYDVKM. The CDR3 reads CASSSTGILHEQYF. In DNA form, the CDR3 reads TGTGCCAGCAGTTCGACAGGGATCCTCCACGAGCAGTACTTC. Variable domain in full (rest from reference TRBV28 and TRBJ2-7): DVKVTQSSRYLVKRTGEKVFLECVQDMDHENMFWYRQDPGLGLRLIYFSYDVKMKEKGDIPEGYSVSREKKERFSLILESASTNQTSMYLCASSSTGILHEQYFGPGTRLTVT.

The J gene is TRBJ2-7, the V gene TRBV20-1; TRBD1 matches 7 bases. Per the germline V gene, CDR1 is DFQATT and CDR2 is SNEGSKA (reference sequence). With V trimmed by 4 bases and J by 7 bases, 13 bases remained unmatched. This CDR3 is built from 14 residues. The CDR3 DNA sequence: TGCAGTGCTACCAGGGGGATTCGTTTGTGGGAGCAGTACTTC. The encoded protein is CSATRGIRLWEQYF.

The gene calls are TRBV5-1 and TRBJ2-3; D is undetermined. The CDR3 covers 17 residues. V shed 0 bases and J shed 0 bases, with 14 bases lying between them. Germline CDR1 SGHRS, CDR2 YFSETQ. CDR3 sequence (DNA): TGCGCCAGCAGCTTGGCATTATTAAGCGCCAGCACAGATACGCAGTATTTT. Its translation is CASSLALLSASTDTQYF. The full variable domain, rest sourced from reference TRBV5-1 and TRBJ2-3, is KAGVTQTPRYLIKTRGQQVTLSCSPISGHRSVSWYQQTPGQGLQFLFEYFSETQRNKGNFPGRFSGRQFSNSRSEMNVSTLELGDSALYLCASSLALLSASTDTQYFGPGTRLTVL.

The genes are TRBV29-1 and TRBJ1-1; D perhaps matches TRBD1 (5 bases). The CDR3 runs to 14 residues. Deletions cut 7 bases from V and 4 bases from J, with 19 bases between. Germline V gene lookup returns CDR1 SQVTM and CDR2 ANQGSEA. The CDR3 spells CSADLQEGSTEAFF. CDR3 DNA sequence: TGCAGCGCCGACCTACAGGAGGGTTCCACTGAAGCTTTCTTT.

The chain couples TRBV4-2 to TRBJ2-7; the D is unclear. Trimming stripped 0 bases from V and 3 bases from J, with 6 bases between. In germline, CDR1 is LGHNA, CDR2 YNFKEQ. CDR3 size: 13 residues. The CDR3 DNA sequence: TGTGCCAGCAGCCAAGAGTCTCTCTACGAGCAGTACTTC. Protein sequence: CASSQESLYEQYF.

The rearrangement links TRBV2 to TRBJ1-5, with 8 bases lining up with TRBD1. This CDR3 is built from 15 residues. CDR1 SNHLY and CDR2 FYNNEI come from the germline V gene. The V segment lost 1 base and the J segment 6 bases; nucleotides outside the gene matches: 5. The CDR3 sequence is CASSEVGTGSQPQHF. The CDR3 DNA is TGTGCCAGCAGTGAAGTGGGGACAGGTAGTCAGCCCCAGCATTTT.

The V call is TRBV19, the J call TRBJ2-4; D is perhaps TRBD2 (5 bases). Trimming shortened V by 5 bases and J by 0 bases, and 17 bases separated the two germline ends. The CDR3 contains 17 residues. CDR1 and CDR2 from the germline V gene are LNHDA and SQIVND (reference sequence). CDR3 sequence (DNA): TGTGCCAGTAGTCAATGGGAGTACAAACTAGCCAAAAACATTCAGTACTTC. It yields the protein CASSQWEYKLAKNIQYF.

The genes are TRBV7-9 and TRBJ2-3, with 12 bases that match TRBD2. The germline V gene has CDR1 SEHNR and CDR2 FQNEAQ (reference sequence). Unmatched junction bases numbered 7, after V lost 5 bases and J lost 4 bases. The CDR3 spans 16 residues. The CDR3 bases are TGTGCCAGCAGCCTAACTAGCGGGGGGTTCTCAGATACGCAGTATTTT. Translation: CASSLTSGGFSDTQYF. The full variable domain, rest sourced from reference TRBV7-9 and TRBJ2-3, is DTGVSQNPRHKITKRGQNVTFRCDPISEHNRLYWYRQTLGQGPEFLTYFQNEAQLEKSRLLSDRFSAERPKGSFSTLEIQRTEQGDSAMYLCASSLTSGGFSDTQYFGPGTRLTVL.

The genes are TRBV19 and TRBJ1-5; the D gene is possibly TRBD1 (5 bases). V lost 3 bases, J lost 3 bases, and 12 bases lay in between. Germline V gene data show CDR1 as LNHDA and CDR2 as SQIVND (reference sequence). CDR3 length: 15 amino acids. CDR3 protein: CASSMVDRPNQPQHF. The CDR3 bases are TGTGCCAGTAGTATGGTCGACAGACCCAATCAGCCCCAGCATTTT.

The V and J genes are TRBV7-2 and TRBJ2-3; 9 nucleotides align to TRBD1. V shed 1 base, J shed 7 bases, and the junction held 9 bases outside the gene matches. CDR3 size: 16 residues. Looked up from germline, CDR1 is SGHTA and CDR2 is FQGNSA. The CDR3 loop reads CASSLEGQGTINTQYF. The CDR3 DNA sequence: TGTGCCAGCAGCTTAGAAGGACAGGGGACAATAAATACGCAGTATTTT.

The chain uses TRBV29-1 and TRBJ2-3, with D unclear. The CDR3 sequence is 12 residues long. Germline V CDR1 and CDR2: SQVTM, ANQGSEA. This chain's CDR3 is CGVEGVIDTQYF. The CDR3 DNA reads TGCGGAGTAGAAGGCGTAATAGATACGCAGTATTTT.

The chain carries TRBV9 and TRBJ1-2; D possibly corresponds to TRBD1 (6 bases). The germline V gene has CDR1 SGDLS and CDR2 YYNGEE. The CDR3 loop spans 14 amino acids. V lost 3 bases, J lost 0 bases, and 9 bases lay in between. CDR3 DNA sequence: TGTGCCAGCAGCGCCGCAGGGGCTAACTATGGCTACACCTTC. This sequence encodes CASSAAGANYGYTF.

This rearrangement joins TRBV4-1 to TRBJ1-1; 7 positions agree with TRBD1. CDR3 length equals 18 residues. V gave up 4 bases and J gave up 1 base; unmatched junction bases: 15. Germline CDR1 is MGHRA and CDR2 is YSYEKL. The CDR3 nucleotides read TGCGCCAGCAGCCCTCGGGGAATTCCAGGGGGGCAGAACACTGAAGCTTTCTTT. Translating gives CASSPRGIPGGQNTEAFF.

The rearrangement links TRBV5-6 to TRBJ2-3; D not resolved. CDR1 is SGHDT and CDR2 is YYEEEE in the germline V gene. V gave up 0 bases and J gave up 2 bases, with 13 bases separating them. This CDR3 comprises 16 residues. The CDR3 loop reads CASSLAGSGNTDTQYF. DNA of the CDR3: TGTGCCAGCAGCTTGGCCGGTTCAGGTAACACAGATACGCAGTATTTT.

The CDR3 reads CASSAQGDQPQHF. In DNA, the CDR3 is TGTGCCAGCAGCGCACAGGGGGATCAGCCCCAGCATTTT. The chain recombines TRBV5-6 with TRBJ1-5; 8 nucleotides match TRBD1. Germline CDR1 is SGHDT and CDR2 is YYEEEE. The CDR3 spans 13 residues. Trimming took 4 bases from V and 5 from J; bases not matched to a gene: 2.

This clonotype was seen a few times. The chain uses TRBV27 and TRBJ1-5; D ambiguous. Trimming left V 3 bases short and J 1 base short, with 7 bases between. This CDR3 is 14 amino acids long. Germline CDR1 is MNHEY and CDR2 is SMNVEV (reference sequence). The CDR3 coding sequence is TGTGCCAGCAGTTTTCGCGGGAGCAATCAGCCCCAGCATTTT. Translation gives CASSFRGSNQPQHF.

The rearrangement links TRBV27 to TRBJ2-7; D gene unclear. V was clipped by 5 bases and J by 0 bases, with 17 bases between them. CDR3 length: 16 amino acids. Germline V gene data show CDR1 as MNHEY and CDR2 as SMNVEV (reference sequence). This chain's CDR3 is CASSLFGTPDSYEQYF. The CDR3 DNA is TGTGCCAGCAGTCTTTTTGGCACGCCGGACTCCTACGAGCAGTACTTC.

The rearrangement links TRBV18 to TRBJ1-5; D might be TRBD1 (6 bases). The V gene lost 0 bases and the J gene lost 6 bases, with 9 bases spanning the gap. Germline-derived CDR1 and CDR2 are KGHSH and LQKENI. This CDR3 is 14 amino acids long. In DNA, the CDR3 is TGTGCCAGCTCACCACCGGGGGGCCGTCAGCCCCAGCATTTT. Translating it yields CASSPPGGRQPQHF.

The J gene is TRBJ2-7, the V gene TRBV7-8; tentatively, D is TRBD2 (5 bases). The CDR3 contains 14 residues. CDR1 and CDR2 (germline): SGHVS, FQNEAQ. V was clipped by 1 base and J by 7 bases, with 14 bases between them. The CDR3, as DNA: TGTGCCAGCAGCTTAGACATAGAGGGATTTGAGCAGTACTTC. Protein sequence: CASSLDIEGFEQYF. Full variable domain (remainder filled in from reference TRBV7-8 and TRBJ2-7): GAGVSQSPRYKVAKRGQDVALRCDPISGHVSLFWYQQALGQGPEFLTYFQNEAQLDKSGLPSDRFFAERPEGSVSTLKIQRTQQEDSAVYLCASSLDIEGFEQYFGPGTRLTVT.

The chain employs TRBV5-1 and TRBJ1-4; D is possibly TRBD1 (5 bases). V was trimmed by 7 bases and J by 6 bases, leaving 13 bases between them. Germline V lookup: CDR1 SGHRS, CDR2 YFSETQ. CDR3 length equals 13 residues. This chain's CDR3 is CASSRGNDEKLFF. Here the CDR3 DNA reads TGCGCCAGCTCACGGGGGAACGATGAAAAACTGTTTTTT.

This clonotype was detected once. The chain uses TRBV12-3 or TRBV12-4 and TRBJ2-7; D not resolved. Trimming removed 1 base from V and 3 bases from J, with 4 bases in between. The CDR3 totals 12 residues. DNA for the CDR3: TGTGCCAGCAGTTTAGTGTTCTACGAGCAGTACTTC. The encoded protein is CASSLVFYEQYF.

For the CDR3, the DNA is TGTGCCAGCAGCCCCCCCCTAGCCAAAAACATTCAGTACTTC. Translated: CASSPPLAKNIQYF. The V and J genes are TRBV7-2 and TRBJ2-4; D not certain. The CDR3 covers 14 residues. The germline gives CDR1 SGHTA, CDR2 FQGNSA. Trimming stripped 5 bases from V and 0 bases from J, with 8 bases between.

The V and J genes are TRBV9 and TRBJ2-2; D gene ambiguous. Germline assignment: CDR1 SGDLS and CDR2 YYNGEE. The length of the CDR3 is 15 residues. V was trimmed by 4 bases and J by 1 base, leaving 11 bases between them. The CDR3 protein is CASSSSGVNTGELFF. The CDR3 DNA is TGTGCCAGCAGCTCTAGTGGGGTGAACACCGGGGAGCTGTTTTTT. The whole variable domain, filled in from reference TRBV9 and TRBJ2-2, reads DSGVTQTPKHLITATGQRVTLRCSPRSGDLSVYWYQQSLDQGLQFLIQYYNGEERAKGNILERFSAQQFPDLHSELNLSSLELGDSALYFCASSSSGVNTGELFFGEGSRLTVL.

The chain employs TRBV12-3 or TRBV12-4 and TRBJ2-1; D call uncertain. The CDR3 covers 14 residues. V was clipped by 5 bases and J by 2 bases, with 10 bases between them. For the CDR3, the DNA is TGTGCCAGCAGTGCTATCTCAGCCTACAATGAGCAGTTCTTC. This codes for CASSAISAYNEQFF.

The V call is TRBV2, the J call TRBJ2-5; no reliable D call. The germline V and J ends were trimmed by 4 bases and 5 bases, with 11 bases remaining between them. CDR1 is SNHLY, CDR2 FYNNEI, per germline. The CDR3 contains 13 residues. For the CDR3, the DNA is TGTGCCAGCAGTGTTTCGCAATGGGAGACCCAGTACTTC. Amino acids: CASSVSQWETQYF.

The J gene is TRBJ2-2, the V gene TRBV7-3; 11 positions agree with TRBD2. Per germline, CDR1 SGHTA and CDR2 FQGTGA. Trimming took 4 bases from V and 6 from J; bases not matched to a gene: 4. This CDR3 has 15 residues. In DNA form, the CDR3 reads TGTGCCAGCAGCTCGACTAGCGGGGCCCCCGGGGAGCTGTTTTTT. It encodes CASSSTSGAPGELFF. Drawing the rest from reference TRBV7-3 and TRBJ2-2, the complete variable domain is GAGVSQTPSNKVTEKGKYVELRCDPISGHTALYWYRQSLGQGPEFLIYFQGTGAADDSGLPNDRFFAVRPEGSVSTLKIQRTERGDSAVYLCASSSTSGAPGELFFGEGSRLTVL.